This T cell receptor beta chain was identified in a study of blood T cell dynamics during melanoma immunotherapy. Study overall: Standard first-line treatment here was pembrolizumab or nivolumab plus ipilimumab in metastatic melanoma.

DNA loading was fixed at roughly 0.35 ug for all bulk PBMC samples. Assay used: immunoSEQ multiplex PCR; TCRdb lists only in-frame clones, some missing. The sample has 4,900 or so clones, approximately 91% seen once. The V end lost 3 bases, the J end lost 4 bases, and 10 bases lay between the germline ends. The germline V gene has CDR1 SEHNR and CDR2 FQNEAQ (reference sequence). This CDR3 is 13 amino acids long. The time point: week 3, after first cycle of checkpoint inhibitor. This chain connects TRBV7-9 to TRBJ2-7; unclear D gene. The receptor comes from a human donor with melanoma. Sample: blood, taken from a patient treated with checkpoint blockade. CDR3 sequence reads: CASSFKAEYEQYF. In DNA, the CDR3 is TGTGCCAGCAGCTTTAAGGCGGAGTACGAGCAGTACTTC.